The 32 T cell receptor beta chains presented below share a single source sample, sequenced in a study of T cell changes during pregnancy in multiple sclerosis. Here immunoSEQ multiplex PCR was the method, and the copy in TCRdb shows in-frame clones only, minus some. The data show some 39,000 clones, around nine tenths seen once. The sequencing here drew on CD4+ T cells from peripheral blood mononuclear cells, taken in the third trimester of pregnancy. These receptor sequences come from a female donor in good health, enrolled as a control in a pregnancy study.

The chain recombines TRBV5-7 with TRBJ1-5, with D possibly being TRBD1 (5 bases). TRBV5-7 is known as an ORF, though its function is uncertain. V lost 4 bases and J lost 0, with 14 bases in between. The length of the CDR3 is 16 residues. In nucleotides, the CDR3 is TGTGCCAGCAGCCCGGCCGGGGGGACTAGCAATCAGCCCCAGCATTTT. This sequence encodes CASSPAGGTSNQPQHF.

The chain uses TRBV10-3 and TRBJ2-7; D is perhaps TRBD2 (6 bases). The CDR3 runs 14 residues. V was cut by 4 bases and J by 5 bases, with 15 bases left in between. The germline V gene encodes CDR1 ENHRY and CDR2 SYGVKD. CDR3 nucleotides: TGTGCCATCAGTGGCCCGGGACTCCCCCACGAGCAGTACTTC. It specifies CAISGPGLPHEQYF.

The chain carries TRBV10-1 and TRBJ2-5; 10 bases line up with TRBD1. CDR1 WNHNN and CDR2 SYGVQD come from the germline V gene (reference sequence). The CDR3 is made up of 16 amino acids. With 10 bases clipped from V and 5 bases from J, the junction kept 16 bases outside the gene matches. As DNA, the CDR3 is TGCGCCACCTCTAATACGGACAGGGGGAGGTTGGAGACCCAGTACTTC. Translating it yields CATSNTDRGRLETQYF.

The J gene is TRBJ2-3, the V gene TRBV6-1; a possible D gene is TRBD2 (5 bases). The CDR3 length is 15 residues. The V gene's germline CDR1 is MNHNS and CDR2 SASEGT. V lost 4 bases to trimming and J lost 0 bases, with 11 bases between them. CDR3 residues: CASSALGRSTDTQYF. Written as DNA, the CDR3 is TGTGCCAGCAGTGCGTTGGGGAGAAGCACAGATACGCAGTATTTT.

V and J are TRBV2 and TRBJ2-3, with D possibly matching TRBD2 (6 bases). Trimming removed 7 bases at V and 2 bases at J, with 16 bases between. The germline V gene has CDR1 SNHLY and CDR2 FYNNEI. This CDR3 has 15 amino acids. DNA for the CDR3: TGTGCCAGCACTATAATTAGCGGCCCCACAGATACGCAGTATTTT. The encoded protein is CASTIISGPTDTQYF.

The rearrangement joins TRBV6-5 to TRBJ2-2; 7 bases line up with TRBD1. The CDR3 has 13 residues. V gave up 2 bases and J gave up 7 bases; unmatched junction bases: 1. CDR1 is MNHEY, CDR2 SVGAGI, per germline. The CDR3: CASSYRGRGELFF. The CDR3 nucleotides read TGTGCCAGCAGTTACAGGGGGCGCGGGGAGCTGTTTTTT.

The chain recombines TRBV28 with TRBJ1-2, with a possible D match to TRBD1 (6 bases). This CDR3 comprises 12 residues. Trimming pared 5 bases from V and 7 bases from J, leaving 11 bases between. Germline CDR1 reads MDHEN; CDR2 reads SYDVKM. In DNA, the CDR3 is TGTGCCAGCAGTGAGCGGACAGCTGGCTACACCTTC. Its translation: CASSERTAGYTF.

This chain connects TRBV19 to TRBJ2-1; the D is unclear. CDR3 length: 13 amino acids. Trimming stripped 6 bases from V and 5 bases from J, with 11 bases between. CDR1 and CDR2 (germline): LNHDA, SQIVND (reference sequence). The CDR3 nucleotides read TGTGCCAGTAGCGAGGTCCCGAACAATGAGCAGTTCTTC. The encoded protein is CASSEVPNNEQFF.

This rearrangement joins TRBV28 to TRBJ2-3; D unresolved. Germline assignment: CDR1 MDHEN and CDR2 SYDVKM. The V and J ends lost 5 bases and 2 bases respectively, with 14 bases between them. This CDR3 has 15 amino acids. CDR3 protein: CASSTDSGHTDTQYF. For the CDR3, the DNA is TGTGCCAGCAGTACCGACTCCGGTCACACAGATACGCAGTATTTT. Full variable domain (remainder filled in from reference TRBV28 and TRBJ2-3): DVKVTQSSRYLVKRTGEKVFLECVQDMDHENMFWYRQDPGLGLRLIYFSYDVKMKEKGDIPEGYSVSREKKERFSLILESASTNQTSMYLCASSTDSGHTDTQYFGPGTRLTVL.

CDR3 loop: CASSSETQYF. CDR3 coding DNA: TGTGCCAGCAGCTCGGAGACCCAGTACTTC. This chain uses TRBV7-9 with TRBJ2-5; no firm D call. Per germline, CDR1 SEHNR and CDR2 FQNEAQ (reference sequence). V was clipped by 4 bases and J by 5 bases, with 2 bases between them. The CDR3 covers 10 residues.

This clone has just one count. The chain employs TRBV30 and TRBJ1-2; D unresolved. The V gene lost 3 bases and the J gene lost 6 bases, with 14 bases spanning the gap. There are 13 residues in the CDR3. In germline, CDR1 is GTSNPN, CDR2 SVGIG (reference sequence). CDR3: CAWSRVAFDGYTF. In DNA, the CDR3 is TGTGCCTGGAGCCGGGTCGCTTTCGATGGCTACACCTTC.

The chain is built from TRBV9 and TRBJ1-2, with no clear D. From germline, CDR1 is SGDLS and CDR2 YYNGEE. Between the trimmed V and J ends, which lost 5 bases and 5 bases, there was a span of 10 bases. The CDR3 has 12 residues. This chain's CDR3 is CASRGADYGYTF. CDR3 DNA sequence: TGTGCCAGCAGGGGAGCGGATTATGGCTACACCTTC. The full variable domain, completed using reference TRBV9 and TRBJ1-2, is DSGVTQTPKHLITATGQRVTLRCSPRSGDLSVYWYQQSLDQGLQFLIQYYNGEERAKGNILERFSAQQFPDLHSELNLSSLELGDSALYFCASRGADYGYTFGSGTRLTVV.

This clone appeared a single time. The chain couples TRBV27 to TRBJ1-1; D call uncertain. The CDR3 consists of 14 residues. Trimming removed 1 base at V and 6 bases at J, with 12 bases between. The germline CDR1 and CDR2 sequences are MNHEY and SMNVEV (reference sequence). For the CDR3, the DNA is TGTGCCAGCAGTTTATACACAGAGTCTTCTGAAGCTTTCTTT. Encoded protein: CASSLYTESSEAFF.

The rearrangement uses TRBV19 and TRBJ1-1; 8 bases align to TRBD1. After removal of 5 bases from V and 6 bases from J, the junction contained 5 bases not matched to a gene. CDR1 LNHDA and CDR2 SQIVND come from the germline V gene (reference sequence). This CDR3 is 13 amino acids long. The CDR3 nucleotides read TGTGCCAGTAGTGACAGGGGATGGTCTGAAGCTTTCTTT. This sequence encodes CASSDRGWSEAFF.

This clone has only a few counts. CDR3 DNA: TGTGCCAGCAGCTTCACAGGGGGCTTCACTGAAGCTTTCTTT. Its translation: CASSFTGGFTEAFF. V usage is TRBV7-3 and J usage is TRBJ1-1; TRBD1 aligns across 9 bases. The CDR3 spans 14 residues. Germline-derived CDR1 and CDR2 are SGHTA and FQGTGA. V shed 3 bases, J shed 4 bases, and the junction held 3 bases outside the gene matches.

The V call is TRBV6-1, the J call TRBJ2-1; a weak D match, TRBD2 (5 bases). V lost 0 bases and J lost 1, with 22 bases in between. This CDR3 comprises 20 residues. Germline lookup yields CDR1 MNHNS and CDR2 SASEGT. The CDR3, as DNA: TGTGCCAGCAGTGAAGCGCTTCGGGCCTCCAGCGGTGGTTCCTACAATGAGCAGTTCTTC. Translation: CASSEALRASSGGSYNEQFF.

The genes are TRBV4-2 and TRBJ1-2; D is unresolved. Trimming shortened V by 0 bases and J by 8 bases, and 10 bases separated the two germline ends. The length of the CDR3 is 13 residues. The germline CDR1 and CDR2 sequences are LGHNA and YNFKEQ. CDR3 residues: CASSQDLRNGYTF. CDR3 nucleotides: TGTGCCAGCAGCCAAGATCTCAGGAACGGCTACACCTTC.

The V and J genes are TRBV29-1 and TRBJ1-4; D call uncertain. Germline CDR1 and CDR2: SQVTM and ANQGSEA. The length of the CDR3 is 12 residues. V lost 4 bases and J 8 bases, leaving 11 bases between the germline ends. CDR3 amino acids: CSVGSSGEKLFF. The DNA of the CDR3 is TGCAGCGTTGGGTCCTCCGGGGAAAAACTGTTTTTT. Drawing the rest from reference TRBV29-1 and TRBJ1-4, the complete variable domain is SAVISQKPSRDICQRGTSLTIQCQVDSQVTMMFWYRQQPGQSLTLIATANQGSEATYESGFVIDKFPISRPNLTFSTLTVSNMSPEDSSIYLCSVGSSGEKLFFGSGTQLSVL.

The chain links TRBV7-9 to TRBJ1-5, with 8 positions matching TRBD1. Germline-derived CDR1 and CDR2 are SEHNR and FQNEAQ (reference sequence). The length of the CDR3 is 15 residues. V dropped 5 bases and J dropped 5; count of bases not matched to a gene: 8. The DNA for the CDR3 is TGTGCCAGCAGCATAGGAGCGACAGGGGATCAGCCCCAGCATTTT. Its translation: CASSIGATGDQPQHF.

In its sample, this clone was seen a few times. The J gene is TRBJ1-2, the V gene TRBV19; TRBD1 agrees at 7 bases. CDR3 length: 14 residues. In germline, CDR1 is LNHDA, CDR2 SQIVND (reference sequence). V gave up 2 bases and J gave up 5 bases; unmatched junction bases: 5. Here the CDR3 DNA reads TGTGCCAGTAGTATATCAGGGGGAAGTTATGGCTACACCTTC. It is translated as CASSISGGSYGYTF.

The rearrangement links TRBV2 to TRBJ2-7, with D hard to call. The germline CDR1 and CDR2 sequences are SNHLY and FYNNEI. The V end lost 5 bases, the J end lost 7 bases, and 12 bases lay between the germline ends. The CDR3 extends over 12 amino acids. The CDR3 reads CASSRINEEQYF. CDR3 sequence (DNA): TGTGCCAGCAGTCGTATTAATGAGGAGCAGTACTTC.

The chain joins TRBV5-1 to TRBJ1-4; 7 bases are a match to TRBD1. This CDR3 is 15 amino acids long. J lost 4 bases, V lost 2 bases, and 5 bases had no gene match. Looked up from germline, CDR1 is SGHRS and CDR2 is YFSETQ. The chain's CDR3 is CASSLQGSDNEKLFF. In DNA form, the CDR3 reads TGCGCCAGCAGCTTACAGGGGTCTGATAATGAAAAACTGTTTTTT. Variable domain in full (rest from reference TRBV5-1 and TRBJ1-4): KAGVTQTPRYLIKTRGQQVTLSCSPISGHRSVSWYQQTPGQGLQFLFEYFSETQRNKGNFPGRFSGRQFSNSRSEMNVSTLELGDSALYLCASSLQGSDNEKLFFGSGTQLSVL.

The CDR3 spells CASSLDSLSYEQYF. The CDR3 DNA reads TGTGCCAGCAGCTTAGACTCCCTCTCCTACGAGCAGTACTTC. V usage is TRBV11-2 and J usage is TRBJ2-7; D not resolved. The CDR3 loop spans 14 amino acids. Germline V gene sequence: CDR1 SGHAT, CDR2 FQNNGV. The V gene lost 0 bases and the J gene lost 0 bases, with 6 bases spanning the gap.

This chain connects TRBV7-9 to TRBJ2-1; 7 bases agree with TRBD2. V was clipped by 1 base and J by 3 bases; unmatched bases: 3. CDR3 length: 15 residues. The germline gives CDR1 SEHNR, CDR2 FQNEAQ (reference sequence). The CDR3 loop reads CASSLVLADYNEQFF. The CDR3, as DNA: TGTGCCAGCAGCTTAGTCCTAGCGGACTACAATGAGCAGTTCTTC. Combining the CDR3 with reference TRBV7-9 and TRBJ2-1 gives the whole variable domain DTGVSQNPRHKITKRGQNVTFRCDPISEHNRLYWYRQTLGQGPEFLTYFQNEAQLEKSRLLSDRFSAERPKGSFSTLEIQRTEQGDSAMYLCASSLVLADYNEQFFGPGTRLTVL.

V and J are TRBV5-1 and TRBJ1-2; 7 positions agree with TRBD1. This CDR3 has 13 residues. From germline, CDR1 is SGHRS and CDR2 YFSETQ. The junction had 7 bases not matched to a gene; V was cut back by 5 bases and J by 6 bases. CDR3 loop: CASRLGTADGYTF. CDR3 DNA sequence: TGCGCCAGCAGACTCGGGACAGCAGATGGCTACACCTTC.

This clone appeared once. The chain employs TRBV27 and TRBJ2-1, with 7 bases lining up with TRBD2. V shed 5 bases, J shed 2 bases, and the junction held 6 bases outside the gene matches. This CDR3 region has 15 residues. Looked up from germline, CDR1 is MNHEY and CDR2 is SMNVEV (reference sequence). CDR3 bases: TGTGCCAGCAGTGAGGCGGGAGTAGCCTACAATGAGCAGTTCTTC. The encoded protein is CASSEAGVAYNEQFF.

The chain's CDR3 is CASSESGGYEQYF. As DNA, the CDR3 is TGCGCCAGCAGTGAGTCAGGGGGCTACGAGCAGTACTTC. The chain has TRBV10-2 and TRBJ2-7, with D possibly matching TRBD1 (6 bases). Germline V lookup: CDR1 WSHSY, CDR2 SAAADI. CDR3 length: 13 residues. V shed 0 bases and J shed 3 bases, with 6 bases lying between them.

V usage is TRBV27 and J usage is TRBJ1-5, with a tentative D call TRBD1 (6 bases). The germline V gene has CDR1 MNHEY and CDR2 SMNVEV (reference sequence). The CDR3 loop spans 12 amino acids. V was clipped by 8 bases and J by 5 bases, with 10 bases between them. The CDR3 DNA reads TGTGCCAGCGGTACAGGGTATCAGCCCCAGCATTTT. It specifies CASGTGYQPQHF.

The CDR3 protein is CAIMRTSTDTQYF. In DNA, the CDR3 is TGTGCCATCATGCGGACTAGCACAGATACGCAGTATTTT. The chain uses TRBV10-3 and TRBJ2-3; perhaps TRBD2 as D (5 bases). This CDR3 spans 13 amino acids. CDR1 and CDR2 from the germline V gene are ENHRY and SYGVKD. The ends were cut back, 7 bases at V and 0 bases at J, with 8 bases in the middle.

This chain links TRBV23-1 with TRBJ2-3; perhaps TRBD2 as D (5 bases). TRBV23-1 is given ORF status, its function remaining uncertain. CDR3 length: 15 amino acids. V lost 0 bases and J lost 2, with 9 bases in between. The CDR3 nucleotides read TGCGCCAGCAGTCAATCGGAGGAAACCACAGATACGCAGTATTTT. Translating it yields CASSQSEETTDTQYF.

The chain combines TRBV28 with TRBJ1-2, with D hard to call. This CDR3 is built from 14 residues. V was shortened by 3 bases and J by 2 bases, with 10 bases between the two germline ends. Looked up from germline, CDR1 is MDHEN and CDR2 is SYDVKM. CDR3 sequence (DNA): TGTGCCAGCAGTTTGGTCCACACCAACTATGGCTACACCTTC. Translation gives CASSLVHTNYGYTF.

This chain joins TRBV19 and TRBJ2-1; maybe TRBD2 (5 bases). The CDR3 contains 15 residues. CDR1 is LNHDA and CDR2 is SQIVND in the germline V gene (reference sequence). V lost 3 bases to trimming and J lost 4 bases, with 13 bases between them. CDR3 amino acids: CASSIQRTQYNEQFF. CDR3 bases: TGTGCCAGTAGTATCCAGCGGACCCAATACAATGAGCAGTTCTTC.